These T cell receptor beta chains were read from a single sample in a study of blood T cell repertoires in COVID-19. Sequencing used immunoSEQ multiplex PCR; TCRdb keeps in-frame clones, though not all of them. The sample records roughly 300,000 clones, 70% to 90% being singletons. Sequencing was carried out using peripheral blood. Receptors originate from a man younger than 35 with active or convalescent COVID-19. CDR3s include the opening cysteine and the closing phenylalanine or tryptophan. The D gene is left open where the match is weak. The size entry is marked missing in some rows and otherwise reads once, few, many or a size class.

CDR3 length: 15; clone size: -; J gene: TRBJ1-2; V gene: TRBV3-1/TRBV3-2; D gene: -; CDR3 DNA: TGTGCCAGCAGCCAAGGATCCGGACTACTGTATGGCTACACCTTC; CDR3 protein: CASSQGSGLLYGYTF
CDR3 length: 17; clone size: -; J gene: TRBJ1-5; V gene: TRBV7-8; D gene: TRBD1; CDR3 DNA: TGTGCCAGCAGCTTATTGTTTGCCTTAGGGGGCGTTCAGCCCCAGCATTTT; CDR3 protein: CASSLLFALGGVQPQHF
CDR3 length: 12; clone size: -; J gene: TRBJ1-2; V gene: TRBV29-1; D gene: TRBD1; CDR3 DNA: TGCAGCGTCCCCAGGGGGAACTATGGCTACACCTTC; CDR3 protein: CSVPRGNYGYTF
CDR3 length: 13; clone size: -; J gene: TRBJ1-5; V gene: TRBV12-3/TRBV12-4; D gene: -; CDR3 DNA: TGTGCCAGCAGGGGCAGCAGCAATCAGCCCCAGCATTTT; CDR3 protein: CASRGSSNQPQHF
CDR3 length: 14; clone size: -; J gene: TRBJ2-1; V gene: TRBV24-1; D gene: TRBD2; CDR3 DNA: TGTGCCACCATCCCGCGGGGGGCCGTCTATGAGCAGTTCTTC; CDR3 protein: CATIPRGAVYEQFF
CDR3 length: 19; clone size: -; J gene: TRBJ2-1; V gene: TRBV10-3; D gene: -; CDR3 DNA: TGTGCCATCAGTGAGTCGAGGTTAGGAGGGGGGGGCAATTACAATGAGCAGTTCTTC; CDR3 protein: CAISESRLGGGGNYNEQFF
CDR3 length: 16; clone size: -; J gene: TRBJ1-2; V gene: TRBV5-1; D gene: -; CDR3 DNA: TGCGCCAGCAGCCAAGAGCCCGGGACACCCAGTTATGGCTACACCTTC; CDR3 protein: CASSQEPGTPSYGYTF
CDR3 length: 15; clone size: -; J gene: TRBJ2-7; V gene: TRBV11-1; D gene: TRBD1; CDR3 DNA: TGTGCCAGCAGCTTAGAGGGACAGGTTTCCTACGAGCAGTACTTC; CDR3 protein: CASSLEGQVSYEQYF
CDR3 length: 21; clone size: many; J gene: TRBJ2-7; V gene: TRBV3-1/TRBV3-2; D gene: -; CDR3 DNA: TGTGCCAGCAGCCCGCAGACAATCACCCGGACAAGCTTTAAAAGCTCCTACGAGCAGTACTTC; CDR3 protein: CASSPQTITRTSFKSSYEQYF
CDR3 length: 19; clone size: -; J gene: TRBJ2-3; V gene: TRBV7-9; D gene: TRBD2; CDR3 DNA: TGTGCCAGCAGCTTCGCTAGCGGGGGGGCCCGTGTGCAGTTTGATACGCAGTATTTT; CDR3 protein: CASSFASGGARVQFDTQYF
CDR3 length: 12; clone size: -; J gene: TRBJ2-5; V gene: TRBV11-2; D gene: -; CDR3 DNA: TGTGCCAGCAGCTTAGAGTTGGCTTCCCAGTACTTC; CDR3 protein: CASSLELASQYF
CDR3 length: 17; clone size: -; J gene: TRBJ1-2; V gene: TRBV2; D gene: TRBD1; CDR3 DNA: TGTGCCAGCAGGCCCGGGACAGGGGGCGCCAGCAACTATGGCTACACCTTC; CDR3 protein: CASRPGTGGASNYGYTF
CDR3 length: 16; clone size: -; J gene: TRBJ2-1; V gene: TRBV3-1/TRBV3-2; D gene: TRBD2; CDR3 DNA: TGTGCCAGCAGCCAGTGGACTAGCGGGGGGTACAATGAGCAGTTCTTC; CDR3 protein: CASSQWTSGGYNEQFF
CDR3 length: 15; clone size: -; J gene: TRBJ2-5; V gene: TRBV2; D gene: TRBD2; CDR3 DNA: TGTGCCAGCAGCCTAGGGACTAGCGGGGTCGAGACCCAGTACTTC; CDR3 protein: CASSLGTSGVETQYF
CDR3 length: 14; clone size: -; J gene: TRBJ1-1; V gene: TRBV6-5; D gene: TRBD1; CDR3 DNA: TGTGCCAGCCGACCGGGACAGGGGAGTGCCGAAGCTTTCTTT; CDR3 protein: CASRPGQGSAEAFF
CDR3 length: 15; clone size: -; J gene: TRBJ2-2; V gene: TRBV7-2; D gene: -; CDR3 DNA: TGTGCCAGCAGCTTAGAGGGGGTCCACACCGGGGAGCTGTTTTTT; CDR3 protein: CASSLEGVHTGELFF
CDR3 length: 12; clone size: -; J gene: TRBJ1-5; V gene: TRBV19; D gene: -; CDR3 DNA: TGTGCCAGTAGCACGGGAGTTCAGCCCCAGCATTTT; CDR3 protein: CASSTGVQPQHF
CDR3 length: 15; clone size: -; J gene: TRBJ1-2; V gene: TRBV7-8; D gene: -; CDR3 DNA: TGTGCCAGCAGCTTAAACCGAGTAACTAACTATGGCTACACCTTC; CDR3 protein: CASSLNRVTNYGYTF
CDR3 length: 15; clone size: few; J gene: TRBJ2-2; V gene: TRBV5-4; D gene: -; CDR3 DNA: TGTGCCAGCAGCTTGGGACAGGCGAGCACCGGGGAGCTGTTTTTT; CDR3 protein: CASSLGQASTGELFF
CDR3 length: 14; clone size: few; J gene: TRBJ1-1; V gene: TRBV19; D gene: -; CDR3 DNA: TGTGCCAGTAGTATGGACAGACAGAACACTGAAGCTTTCTTT; CDR3 protein: CASSMDRQNTEAFF
CDR3 length: 13; clone size: -; J gene: TRBJ2-1; V gene: TRBV10-1; D gene: -; CDR3 DNA: TGCGCCAGCAGTGAGGCCAGGTACAATGAGCAGTTCTTC; CDR3 protein: CASSEARYNEQFF
CDR3 length: 14; clone size: -; J gene: TRBJ2-2; V gene: TRBV24-1; D gene: -; CDR3 DNA: TGTGCCACCAGTAAAACGGGGAGCACCGGGGAGCTGTTTTTT; CDR3 protein: CATSKTGSTGELFF
CDR3 length: 17; clone size: -; J gene: TRBJ2-2; V gene: TRBV25-1; D gene: TRBD2; CDR3 DNA: TGTGCCAGCAGTGGGCCACTGGGGAGGGGTTCCACCGGGGAGCTGTTTTTT; CDR3 protein: CASSGPLGRGSTGELFF
CDR3 length: 16; clone size: -; J gene: TRBJ1-1; V gene: TRBV2; D gene: TRBD1; CDR3 DNA: TGTGCCAGCATAACCGGGACAGATACCATGAACACTGAAGCTTTCTTT; CDR3 protein: CASITGTDTMNTEAFF
CDR3 length: 20; clone size: -; J gene: TRBJ2-4; V gene: TRBV19; D gene: TRBD2; CDR3 DNA: TGTGCCAGTAGTATTCTTAGAGCTAGCGGGGGACCCCTCGCCAAAAACATTCAGTACTTC; CDR3 protein: CASSILRASGGPLAKNIQYF
CDR3 length: 16; clone size: -; J gene: TRBJ2-1; V gene: TRBV3-1/TRBV3-2; D gene: TRBD2; CDR3 DNA: TGTGCCAGCAGCCAAAGTAGCGGGGGGGCATACGGTGAGCAGTTCTTC; CDR3 protein: CASSQSSGGAYGEQFF
CDR3 length: 16; clone size: -; J gene: TRBJ2-2; V gene: TRBV24-1; D gene: TRBD1; CDR3 DNA: TGTGCCACCAGTGATGGAGACAGGGGAAACACCGGGGAGCTGTTTTTT; CDR3 protein: CATSDGDRGNTGELFF
CDR3 length: 15; clone size: -; J gene: TRBJ1-1; V gene: TRBV19; D gene: -; CDR3 DNA: TGTGCCAGTACCCCGGAAACAGTAATGAACACTGAAGCTTTCTTT; CDR3 protein: CASTPETVMNTEAFF
CDR3 length: 15; clone size: -; J gene: TRBJ1-6; V gene: TRBV5-1; D gene: TRBD1; CDR3 DNA: TGCGCCAGCAGCTTGGTGGGACAGGGAAATTCACCCCTCCACTTT; CDR3 protein: CASSLVGQGNSPLHF
CDR3 length: 14; clone size: -; J gene: TRBJ1-2; V gene: TRBV7-9; D gene: -; CDR3 DNA: TGTGCCAGCAGCTTAGCCGGAGGGGCCTATGGCTACACCTTC; CDR3 protein: CASSLAGGAYGYTF
CDR3 length: 15; clone size: -; J gene: TRBJ2-7; V gene: TRBV9; D gene: TRBD1; CDR3 DNA: TGTGCCAGCAGCGCAGGGACAGGGGCCACCTACGAGCAGTACTTC; CDR3 protein: CASSAGTGATYEQYF
CDR3 length: 15; clone size: -; J gene: TRBJ2-2; V gene: TRBV13; D gene: TRBD1; CDR3 DNA: TGTGCCAGCAGCTTCCAGGGGGCGAACACCGGGGAGCTGTTTTTT; CDR3 protein: CASSFQGANTGELFF
CDR3 length: 15; clone size: -; J gene: TRBJ1-2; V gene: TRBV16; D gene: TRBD1; CDR3 DNA: TGTGCCAGCAGCCTTTCGACAGGGGATAACTATGGCTACACCTTC; CDR3 protein: CASSLSTGDNYGYTF
CDR3 length: 18; clone size: -; J gene: TRBJ1-3; V gene: TRBV9; D gene: -; CDR3 DNA: TGTGCCAGCAGCGTAGTTTCTGGGTTGACTTACTCTGGAAACACCATATATTTT; CDR3 protein: CASSVVSGLTYSGNTIYF
CDR3 length: 15; clone size: -; J gene: TRBJ2-2; V gene: TRBV19; D gene: -; CDR3 DNA: TGTGCCAGTAGTATAGGGGGCCGGGTCACCGGGGAGCTGTTTTTT; CDR3 protein: CASSIGGRVTGELFF
CDR3 length: 17; clone size: -; J gene: TRBJ2-3; V gene: TRBV9; D gene: TRBD1; CDR3 DNA: TGTGCCAGCAGCGTAGAGTTGCCGCAGGGGGTTTCAGATACGCAGTATTTT; CDR3 protein: CASSVELPQGVSDTQYF
CDR3 length: 17; clone size: -; J gene: TRBJ1-1; V gene: TRBV3-1/TRBV3-2; D gene: TRBD1; CDR3 DNA: TGTGCCAGCAGCCACCCCGGGACAGGGGGCTTTTGGACTGAAGCTTTCTTT; CDR3 protein: CASSHPGTGGFWTEAFF